A single sample gave rise to the 32 T cell receptor beta chains below, sequenced in a study of blood T cell repertoires in COVID-19. The table came from immunoSEQ multiplex PCR; TCRdb's copy has only in-frame clones and leaves some out. Of 360,000 or so clones detected, roughly 90% appear once; the ten largest clones hold under 1.2%. Sequencing input: PBMCs or T cells enriched from blood (not recorded which). The source of these receptors is a woman younger than 45 who had been exposed to COVID-19.

This CDR3 is CASSLSSGGTDTQYF. As DNA, the CDR3 is TGTGCCAGCAGCTTATCCAGCGGAGGCACAGATACGCAGTATTTT. This sequence joins TRBV11-2 and TRBJ2-3, with D perhaps TRBD2 (5 bases). The CDR3 extends over 15 amino acids. V lost 2 bases to trimming and J lost 1 base, with 10 bases between them. Germline CDR1 reads SGHAT; CDR2 reads FQNNGV.

In this sample, this clone turned up once. The J gene is TRBJ1-2, the V gene TRBV7-9; 11 bases align to TRBD1. Germline V lookup: CDR1 SEHNR, CDR2 FQNEAQ (reference sequence). CDR3 length: 15 residues. With 5 bases clipped from V and 4 bases from J, the junction kept 6 bases outside the gene matches. The CDR3 region has the DNA TGTGCCAGCAGCACCGGGACAGGGGGGCTCTATGGCTACACCTTC. This sequence encodes CASSTGTGGLYGYTF.

The chain links TRBV15 to TRBJ2-7, with a possible D match to TRBD2 (5 bases). CDR1 and CDR2 (germline): LNHNV, YYDKDF (reference sequence). CDR3 length equals 15 residues. V was shortened by 5 bases and J by 2 bases, with 16 bases between the two germline ends. The CDR3 DNA reads TGTGCCACCAGCTCCGGGCTAACCGGGGCCTACGAGCAGTACTTC. Its translation: CATSSGLTGAYEQYF.

This chain uses TRBV18 with TRBJ2-3; 8 bases line up with TRBD2. Germline loops: CDR1 KGHSH, CDR2 LQKENI. V shed 4 bases and J 0 bases; nucleotides not matched to a gene: 3. This CDR3 contains 15 residues. The CDR3 is CASSQRLASTDTQYF. In nucleotides, the CDR3 is TGTGCCAGCTCACAGCGACTAGCGAGCACAGATACGCAGTATTTT.

The DNA of the CDR3 is TGTGCCAGTAGTCCCACCGTCCCGGGACAGGGAGGGGGCACAGATACGCAGTATTTT. Protein product: CASSPTVPGQGGGTDTQYF. J is TRBJ2-3 and V is TRBV19; 9 bases are shared with TRBD1. The germline gives CDR1 LNHDA, CDR2 SQIVND (reference sequence). Trimming at V came to 5 bases and at J to 1 base, leaving 16 bases not matched to a gene. The CDR3 extends over 19 amino acids. The full variable domain, with the rest looked up from reference TRBV19 and TRBJ2-3, is DGGITQSPKYLFRKEGQNVTLSCEQNLNHDAMYWYRQDPGQGLRLIYYSQIVNDFQKGDIAEGYSVSREKKESFPLTVTSAQKNPTAFYLCASSPTVPGQGGGTDTQYFGPGTRLTVL.

The chain joins TRBV28 to TRBJ2-7; tentative D call: TRBD2 (5 bases). Looked up from germline, CDR1 is MDHEN and CDR2 is SYDVKM. This CDR3 comprises 14 residues. The germline V and J ends were trimmed by 6 bases and 3 bases, with 15 bases remaining between them. The CDR3 DNA is TGTGCCAGCAGCCCCTCGAGGGCCCGCTACGAGCAGTACTTC. Amino acids: CASSPSRARYEQYF.

The chain links TRBV27 to TRBJ2-2; TRBD1 matches 8 bases. With 6 bases clipped from V and 3 bases from J, the junction kept 9 bases outside the gene matches. Germline V CDR1 and CDR2: MNHEY, SMNVEV (reference sequence). This CDR3 spans 16 amino acids. The CDR3 bases are TGTGCCAGCAGGAGACAGGGGACGGCATACACCGGGGAGCTGTTTTTT. Protein product: CASRRQGTAYTGELFF.

The rearrangement links TRBV30 to TRBJ1-1; D perhaps matches TRBD1 (6 bases). The germline V gene encodes CDR1 GTSNPN and CDR2 SVGIG (reference sequence). V lost 2 bases and J 0 bases, leaving 13 bases between the germline ends. The CDR3 runs 15 residues. In DNA form, the CDR3 reads TGTGCCTGGAGTATATGGGGGACAATGAACACTGAAGCTTTCTTT. It specifies CAWSIWGTMNTEAFF.

V and J are TRBV28 and TRBJ1-4, with D unresolved. The length of the CDR3 is 15 residues. Trimming pared 4 bases from V and 3 bases from J, leaving 12 bases between. CDR1 is MDHEN, CDR2 SYDVKM, per germline. CDR3 sequence: CASSSPQVPNEKLFF. For the CDR3, the DNA is TGTGCCAGCAGTTCACCACAAGTGCCTAATGAAAAACTGTTTTTT.

This clone has only one observation. The V gene is TRBV6-5, the J gene TRBJ2-1; D gene unclear. The V end was cut by 2 bases, the J end by 8 bases, with 7 bases between. The germline gives CDR1 MNHEY, CDR2 SVGAGI. The CDR3 length is 12 residues. The CDR3 protein is CASSYNGDEQFF. CDR3 coding DNA: TGTGCCAGCAGTTACAACGGAGATGAGCAGTTCTTC.

The genes are TRBV29-1 and TRBJ1-5; 7 positions agree with TRBD1. The CDR3 runs 14 residues. Germline V gene data show CDR1 as SQVTM and CDR2 as ANQGSEA. The V segment lost 7 bases and the J segment 2 bases; nucleotides outside the gene matches: 8. In DNA form, the CDR3 reads TGCAGCGCTAGCACAGGGGTTGGCAATCAGCCCCAGCATTTT. This codes for CSASTGVGNQPQHF.

This clone was seen just once. The rearrangement uses TRBV7-2 and TRBJ2-1, with D perhaps TRBD2 (5 bases). The germline V gene encodes CDR1 SGHTA and CDR2 FQGNSA. Trimming pared 3 bases from V and 9 bases from J, leaving 15 bases between. This CDR3 spans 14 amino acids. The CDR3 is CASSLVASISEQFF. CDR3 coding DNA: TGTGCCAGCAGCTTGGTGGCTAGCATCAGTGAGCAGTTCTTC.

The J gene is TRBJ2-5, the V gene TRBV11-2, with 8 nucleotides matching TRBD1. The ends lost 5 bases at V and 4 bases at J; junction bases unmatched: 6. The CDR3 loop spans 14 amino acids. Per the germline V gene, CDR1 is SGHAT and CDR2 is FQNNGV. The CDR3 DNA sequence: TGTGCCAGCAGCCTAGGACAGGGTGGAGAGACCCAGTACTTC. Amino acid sequence: CASSLGQGGETQYF.

V usage is TRBV10-1 and J usage is TRBJ1-1, with unresolved D. Germline loops: CDR1 WNHNN, CDR2 SYGVQD (reference sequence). The CDR3 is 13 amino acids. V was shortened by 4 bases and J by 0 bases, with 6 bases between the two germline ends. The CDR3 nucleotides are TGCGCCAGCAGTGGACACATGAACACTGAAGCTTTCTTT. Translated: CASSGHMNTEAFF.

V usage is TRBV5-1 and J usage is TRBJ1-2; no definite D call. Looked up from germline, CDR1 is SGHRS and CDR2 is YFSETQ. Trimming cost V 2 bases and J 1 base, with 15 bases left between them. This CDR3 has 16 amino acids. This CDR3 reads CASSFSRAEFNYGYTF. The CDR3 region has the DNA TGCGCCAGCAGCTTTAGTCGAGCCGAATTTAACTATGGCTACACCTTC.

The J gene is TRBJ1-6, the V gene TRBV28; TRBD1 matches 8 bases. Germline values: CDR1 MDHEN, CDR2 SYDVKM. The CDR3 totals 16 residues. V was clipped by 6 bases and J by 6 bases; unmatched bases: 10. CDR3 nucleotide sequence: TGTGCCAGCAGCCTCTGGGCAGGGGGCTCTAATTCACCCCTCCACTTT. Translation: CASSLWAGGSNSPLHF.

This chain uses TRBV2 with TRBJ1-2; 8 bases are a match to TRBD1. The CDR3 has 14 residues. Trimming took 9 bases from V and 0 from J; bases not matched to a gene: 6. Germline V CDR1 and CDR2: SNHLY, FYNNEI. The CDR3 coding sequence is TGTGCCAGTGAAGGACAGGGAGCTAACTATGGCTACACCTTC. It is translated as CASEGQGANYGYTF. Looking up the rest from reference TRBV2 and TRBJ1-2 gives the full variable domain: EPEVTQTPSHQVTQMGQEVILRCVPISNHLYFYWYRQILGQKVEFLVSFYNNEISEKSEIFDDQFSVERPDGSNFTLKIRSTKLEDSAMYFCASEGQGANYGYTFGSGTRLTVV.

The rearrangement joins TRBV10-3 to TRBJ2-7; 10 nucleotides align to TRBD2. The CDR3 sequence is 16 residues long. Germline V gene sequence: CDR1 ENHRY, CDR2 SYGVKD. Trimming removed 4 bases from V and 4 bases from J; junction bases left unmatched: 10. The CDR3 loop reads CAISVTAGTSAYEQYF. In DNA, the CDR3 is TGTGCCATCAGTGTAACAGCCGGGACTAGCGCGTACGAGCAGTACTTC.

The rearrangement uses TRBV6-5 and TRBJ2-3, with 9 bases fitting TRBD1. Germline V CDR1 and CDR2: MNHEY, SVGAGI. The CDR3 sequence is 14 residues long. The junction had 2 bases not matched to a gene; V was cut back by 6 bases and J by 1 base. The CDR3 DNA is TGTGCCAGCAGCCGGGACAGGGGCACAGATACGCAGTATTTT. This codes for CASSRDRGTDTQYF.

The V call is TRBV5-1, the J call TRBJ2-7; 9 bases are shared with TRBD1. V lost 5 bases and J lost 1; bases outside the gene matches: 10. Germline V lookup: CDR1 SGHRS, CDR2 YFSETQ. CDR3 length equals 16 residues. The CDR3 nucleotides are TGCGCCAGCAGTTCCCCCACAGGGGGCAAGTCCTACGAGCAGTACTTC. Its translation: CASSSPTGGKSYEQYF.

This chain links TRBV12-5 with TRBJ2-3, with 7 bases identical to TRBD2. Germline CDR1 is LGHNT and CDR2 is FRNRAP. The CDR3 contains 15 residues. The J segment lost 4 bases and the V segment lost 3 bases, leaving 7 bases of the junction unmatched. The CDR3 sequence: CASGFLAVTPDTQYF. The CDR3 DNA reads as TGTGCTAGTGGTTTTCTAGCGGTTACTCCAGATACGCAGTATTTT.

The chain recombines TRBV2 with TRBJ1-2; 7 bases agree with TRBD1. The CDR3 sequence is 14 residues long. V was pared by 4 bases and J by 8 bases, with 10 bases of the junction left unmatched. The germline V gene has CDR1 SNHLY and CDR2 FYNNEI. Here the CDR3 reads CASSVATGSQGYTF. In DNA form, the CDR3 reads TGTGCCAGCAGTGTGGCGACAGGGAGCCAGGGCTACACCTTC.

This clone has a single count. The rearrangement joins TRBV11-2 to TRBJ2-7; 8 positions agree with TRBD2. This CDR3 comprises 14 residues. V lost 2 bases to trimming and J lost 5 bases; unmatched junction nucleotides: 5. The V gene's germline CDR1 is SGHAT and CDR2 FQNNGV. The CDR3 nucleotides read TGTGCCAGCAGCTTACAGCTAGCGGGCGACGAGCAGTACTTC. Amino acid sequence: CASSLQLAGDEQYF.

The chain carries TRBV5-6 and TRBJ2-7; 13 bases map to TRBD2. CDR3 length: 14 amino acids. Germline V gives CDR1 SGHDT, CDR2 YYEEEE. The trim removed 5 bases at V and 7 bases at J, leaving 6 bases unmatched. The CDR3 is CASRRLAGGLEQYF. As DNA, the CDR3 is TGTGCCAGCAGACGACTAGCGGGAGGTCTGGAGCAGTACTTC.

The chain carries TRBV7-2 and TRBJ2-1; D not certain. The CDR3 consists of 15 residues. Germline V gene data show CDR1 as SGHTA and CDR2 as FQGNSA. Trimming took off 2 bases at V and 0 bases at J, with 8 bases between the two ends. The CDR3 region has the DNA TGTGCCAGCAGCTTAACCTCGAGCTCCTACAATGAGCAGTTCTTC. Encoded protein: CASSLTSSSYNEQFF. The full variable domain, in which reference TRBV7-2 and TRBJ2-1 provide the parts outside the CDR3, is GAGVSQSPSNKVTEKGKDVELRCDPISGHTALYWYRQSLGQGLEFLIYFQGNSAPDKSGLPSDRFSAERTGGSVSTLTIQRTQQEDSAVYLCASSLTSSSYNEQFFGPGTRLTVL.

This rearrangement joins TRBV3-1 (or the pseudogene TRBV3-2) to TRBJ1-1; possible D gene TRBD1, 6 bases. The CDR3 has 13 residues. The germline V gene encodes CDR1 LGHDT and CDR2 YNNKEL (reference sequence). V was cut by 1 base and J by 11 bases, with 14 bases left in between. In nucleotides, the CDR3 is TGTGCCAGCAGCCAAGCAAGGGACATTAAGGCTTTCTTT. Translated, it gives CASSQARDIKAFF.

The V and J genes are TRBV9 and TRBJ1-1, with D tentatively TRBD1 (6 bases). The CDR3 spans 14 residues. The germline CDR1 and CDR2 sequences are SGDLS and YYNGEE. V was cut by 4 bases and J by 5 bases, with 15 bases left in between. CDR3 sequence: CASSRVGAYTEAFF. In DNA, the CDR3 is TGTGCCAGCAGCCGGGTGGGGGCGTATACTGAAGCTTTCTTT. The full variable domain, completed using reference TRBV9 and TRBJ1-1, is DSGVTQTPKHLITATGQRVTLRCSPRSGDLSVYWYQQSLDQGLQFLIQYYNGEERAKGNILERFSAQQFPDLHSELNLSSLELGDSALYFCASSRVGAYTEAFFGQGTRLTVV.

This clone was seen once. V and J are TRBV27 and TRBJ2-1; possible D gene TRBD2, 6 bases. This CDR3 is 14 amino acids long. Germline values: CDR1 MNHEY, CDR2 SMNVEV (reference sequence). Trimming shortened V by 5 bases and J by 6 bases, and 14 bases separated the two germline ends. This CDR3 is CASSISGPANEQFF. The CDR3 DNA follows: TGTGCCAGCAGTATAAGCGGGCCTGCCAATGAGCAGTTCTTC.

This clone was counted between two and nine times. This chain links TRBV5-1 with TRBJ1-6; D is uncertain. This CDR3 comprises 17 residues. Germline V gene data show CDR1 as SGHRS and CDR2 as YFSETQ. V was cut by 0 bases and J by 9 bases, with 19 bases left in between. The CDR3 sequence: CASSLVDLRIVGSPLHF. For the CDR3, the DNA is TGCGCCAGCAGCTTGGTAGACCTGAGGATCGTGGGTTCACCCCTCCACTTT.

The V gene is TRBV27, the J gene TRBJ1-5; 7 bases line up with TRBD1. Germline lookup yields CDR1 MNHEY and CDR2 SMNVEV (reference sequence). The length of the CDR3 is 14 residues. J gave up 2 bases and V 4 bases, and 2 bases lay outside the gene matches. The CDR3 DNA is TGTGCCAGCAGTTACAGGGGTGGCAATCAGCCCCAGCATTTT. It encodes CASSYRGGNQPQHF.

This clone showed up many times. The chain carries TRBV19 and TRBJ2-4, with D uncertain. Trimming took off 5 bases at V and 5 bases at J, with 13 bases between the two ends. Looked up from germline, CDR1 is LNHDA and CDR2 is SQIVND (reference sequence). There are 14 residues in the CDR3. The chain's CDR3 is CASSERTPQNIQYF. The CDR3 nucleotides are TGTGCCAGTAGTGAAAGAACTCCTCAAAACATTCAGTACTTC.

The DNA of the CDR3 is TGTGCCAGCAGCCTCCAAGGGGGCTGGACCTCCACAGATACGCAGTATTTT. Amino acids: CASSLQGGWTSTDTQYF. The rearrangement uses TRBV5-8 and TRBJ2-3; 7 nucleotides match TRBD1. CDR3 length equals 17 residues. The V and J ends lost 4 bases and 2 bases, in that order; junction bases with no gene match: 13. Germline CDR1 SGHTS, CDR2 YDEGEE.